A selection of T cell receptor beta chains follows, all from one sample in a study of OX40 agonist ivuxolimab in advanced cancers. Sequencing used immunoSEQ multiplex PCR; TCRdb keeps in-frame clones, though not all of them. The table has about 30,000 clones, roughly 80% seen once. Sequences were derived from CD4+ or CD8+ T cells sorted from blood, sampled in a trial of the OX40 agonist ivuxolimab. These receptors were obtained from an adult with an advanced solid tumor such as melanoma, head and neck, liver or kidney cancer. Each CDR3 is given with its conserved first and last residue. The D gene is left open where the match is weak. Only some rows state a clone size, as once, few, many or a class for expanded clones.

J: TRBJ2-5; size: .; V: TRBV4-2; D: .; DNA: TGTGCCAGCAGCCAAGAATGGCAGCCTCAAGAGACCCAGTACTTC; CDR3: CASSQEWQPQETQYF
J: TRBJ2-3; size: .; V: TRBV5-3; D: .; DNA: TGTGCCAGAGGGACAGATACGCAGTATTTT; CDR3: CARGTDTQYF
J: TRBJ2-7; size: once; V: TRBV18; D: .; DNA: TGTGCCAGCTCACCATGGTCAGGGCCTTCCTACGAGCAGTACTTC; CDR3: CASSPWSGPSYEQYF
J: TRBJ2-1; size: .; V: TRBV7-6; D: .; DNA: TGTGCCAGCAGCTTAGCGAAGACAGTGGTGAGTGAGCAGTTCTTC; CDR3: CASSLAKTVVSEQFF
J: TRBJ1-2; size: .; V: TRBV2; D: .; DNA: TGTGCCAGCAGGGTCCGCTATGGCTACACCTTC; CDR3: CASRVRYGYTF
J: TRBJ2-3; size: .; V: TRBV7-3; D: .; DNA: TGTGCCAGCAGCTTCGACTCAAACACAGATACGCAGTATTTT; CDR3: CASSFDSNTDTQYF
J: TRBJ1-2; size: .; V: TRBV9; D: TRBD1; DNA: TGTGCCAGCAGCGTAGGACAGGGCTATGGCTACACCTTC; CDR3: CASSVGQGYGYTF
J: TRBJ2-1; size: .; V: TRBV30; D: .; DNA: TGTGCCTTGGAAATTAGCGTGACTTCCTACAATGAGCAGTTCTTC; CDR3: CALEISVTSYNEQFF
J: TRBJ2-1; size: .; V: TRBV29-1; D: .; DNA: TGCAGCGTCTACACTCTAACCTACAATGAGCAGTTCTTC; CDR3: CSVYTLTYNEQFF
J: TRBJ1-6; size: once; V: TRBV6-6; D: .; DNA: TGTGCCAGCAGCTCCCCCCCCGACCACTATAATTCACCCCTCCACTTT; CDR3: CASSSPPDHYNSPLHF
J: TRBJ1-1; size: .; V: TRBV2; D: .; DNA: TGTGCCAGCAGTGGGGTACGGACCGGGGAAGCTTTCTTT; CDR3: CASSGVRTGEAFF
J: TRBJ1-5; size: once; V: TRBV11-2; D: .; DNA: TGTGCCAGCAGCTCTGGGGATGGGTTACAGCCCCAGCATTTT; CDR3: CASSSGDGLQPQHF